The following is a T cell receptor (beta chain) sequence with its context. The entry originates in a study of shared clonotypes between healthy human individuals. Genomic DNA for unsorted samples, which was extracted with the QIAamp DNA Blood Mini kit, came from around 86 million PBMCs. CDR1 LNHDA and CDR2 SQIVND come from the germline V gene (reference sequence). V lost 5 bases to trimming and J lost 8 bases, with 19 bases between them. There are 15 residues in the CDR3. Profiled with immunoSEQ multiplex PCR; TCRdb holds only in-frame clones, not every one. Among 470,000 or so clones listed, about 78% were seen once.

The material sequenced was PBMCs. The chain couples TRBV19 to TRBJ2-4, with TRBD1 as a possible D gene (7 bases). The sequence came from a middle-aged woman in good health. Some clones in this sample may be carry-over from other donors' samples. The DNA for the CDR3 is TGTGCCAGTAGTGATAAGACAGGGAGGTCGGACATTCAGTACTTC. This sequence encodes CASSDKTGRSDIQYF.